The next 32 T cell receptor beta chains were all read from a single sample in a study of vaccination effects on CD4 cells after COVID-19. These receptors are not linked to any known antigen. Sequenced by immunoSEQ multiplex PCR; TCRdb stores in-frame clones only, minus some. The sample yields 20,000 to 25,000 clones, less than 85% seen once. Using viral peptide pools, the ViraFEST assay grew out antigen-specific CD4+ T cells prior to sequencing. A 10-day culture period preceded the isolation of CD4+ T cells. Each person got two doses of an mRNA SARS-CoV-2 vaccine, BNT162b2 or mRNA-1273. Source: CD4+ T cells from PBMCs cultured with HCoV-229E spike peptides, taken after COVID-19 vaccination. These receptors all come from a human donor who received a COVID-19 vaccine.

The chain uses TRBV18 and TRBJ2-1, with 9 bases matching TRBD2. The germline V gene encodes CDR1 KGHSH and CDR2 LQKENI. Germline trimming cut 2 bases from V and 5 bases from J; bases unmatched to any gene: 10. The CDR3 has 17 residues. CDR3 protein: CASSPRLGGGADNEQFF. For the CDR3, the DNA is TGTGCCAGCTCACCAAGGCTCGGCGGGGGGGCAGACAATGAGCAGTTCTTC.

This clone has only one observation. This chain links TRBV6-4 with TRBJ1-2; D gene unclear. Germline CDR1 reads MRHNA; CDR2 reads SNTAGT. The CDR3 loop spans 13 amino acids. The V gene lost 3 bases and the J gene lost 3 bases, with 8 bases spanning the gap. The DNA for the CDR3 is TGTGCCAGCAGTGAATCCGGGGACTATGGCTACACCTTC. Translating gives CASSESGDYGYTF.

The chain employs TRBV19 and TRBJ1-2, with a possible D match to TRBD1 (6 bases). Germline V gives CDR1 LNHDA, CDR2 SQIVND (reference sequence). With 2 bases removed from V and 7 bases from J, the gap between germline ends came to 11 bases. The CDR3 runs 13 residues. CDR3 bases: TGTGCCAGTAGTATAACGACAGGCTTTGGCTACACCTTC. It codes for CASSITTGFGYTF.

The CDR3 DNA reads as TGCGCCAGCAGCCACCTGGGACAGGGTTTGGGAAACACCATATATTTT. Protein: CASSHLGQGLGNTIYF. The chain uses TRBV4-1 and TRBJ1-3; 9 bases map to TRBD1. This CDR3 has 16 residues. CDR1 and CDR2 (germline): MGHRA, YSYEKL. V was clipped by 3 bases and J by 4 bases; unmatched bases: 7.

V usage is TRBV9 and J usage is TRBJ1-1; no firm D call. V was pared by 0 bases and J by 3 bases, with 6 bases between. Germline V gene sequence: CDR1 SGDLS, CDR2 YYNGEE. The CDR3 has 13 residues. The CDR3: CASSVERDTEAFF. DNA of the CDR3: TGTGCCAGCAGCGTAGAGAGGGACACTGAAGCTTTCTTT. The full variable domain, in which reference TRBV9 and TRBJ1-1 provide the parts outside the CDR3, is DSGVTQTPKHLITATGQRVTLRCSPRSGDLSVYWYQQSLDQGLQFLIQYYNGEERAKGNILERFSAQQFPDLHSELNLSSLELGDSALYFCASSVERDTEAFFGQGTRLTVV.

The rearrangement joins TRBV5-4 to TRBJ2-3; 12 nucleotides line up with TRBD1. Germline V lookup: CDR1 SGHNT, CDR2 YYREEE (reference sequence). The CDR3 consists of 16 residues. With V trimmed by 4 bases and J by 4 bases, 7 bases remained unmatched. The CDR3, as DNA: TGTGCCAGCAGCCAAAGGGACAGGGGGCGGTCAGATACGCAGTATTTT. Residues: CASSQRDRGRSDTQYF.

In this sample, this clone turned up once. The chain combines TRBV24-1 with TRBJ1-1, with a possible D match to TRBD1 (5 bases). Germline CDR1 and CDR2: KGHDR and SFDVKD. The CDR3 has 16 amino acids. Trimming left V 1 base short and J 1 base short, with 12 bases between. The CDR3 sequence: CATSDLPEGPNTEAFF. The CDR3 DNA follows: TGTGCCACCAGTGATTTACCTGAGGGACCGAACACTGAAGCTTTCTTT.

The J gene is TRBJ2-6, the V gene TRBV5-6; D is undetermined. Trimming took 2 bases from V and 2 from J, leaving 11 bases between them. The CDR3 length is 16 residues. CDR1 and CDR2 (germline): SGHDT, YYEEEE. CDR3 in DNA: TGTGCCAGCAGCTTTTTTGGTATGACTGGGGCCAACGTCCTGACTTTC. Translating gives CASSFFGMTGANVLTF.

This sequence joins TRBV18 and TRBJ1-5; D gene ambiguous. Trimming took 0 bases from V and 5 from J, leaving 5 bases between them. Per the germline V gene, CDR1 is KGHSH and CDR2 is LQKENI. The CDR3 runs 13 residues. CDR3 protein: CASSPPGDQPQHF. CDR3 nucleotides: TGTGCCAGCTCACCACCGGGAGATCAGCCCCAGCATTTT.

This chain connects TRBV5-1 to TRBJ2-7; 7 bases are shared with TRBD2. CDR3 length: 14 amino acids. From germline, CDR1 is SGHRS and CDR2 YFSETQ. The V gene end was trimmed by 3 bases and the J gene end by 4 bases; junction bases not matched to a gene: 7. The CDR3 DNA sequence: TGCGCCAGCAGCTATTCCAGGGAGGGATACGAGCAGTACTTC. This gives the protein CASSYSREGYEQYF.

The genes are TRBV6-6 and TRBJ2-4; 10 positions agree with TRBD2. This CDR3 has 15 residues. Germline-derived CDR1 and CDR2 are MNHNY and SVGAGI (reference sequence). Unmatched junction bases numbered 7, after V lost 5 bases and J lost 6 bases. CDR3 sequence: CASSHVAGGGNIQYF. CDR3 nucleotides: TGTGCCAGCAGTCACGTAGCGGGGGGAGGAAACATTCAGTACTTC.

J is TRBJ2-7 and V is TRBV27, with D tentatively TRBD1 (8 bases). V was clipped by 7 bases and J by 0 bases, with 16 bases between them. Germline assignment: CDR1 MNHEY and CDR2 SMNVEV (reference sequence). The CDR3 runs to 15 residues. The CDR3 coding sequence is TGTGCCAGCACCACAGGGGGGGCGAGCTCCTACGAGCAGTACTTC. Translated: CASTTGGASSYEQYF.

This clone was recorded a few times. The J gene is TRBJ1-2, the V gene TRBV6-5; 7 bases are a match to TRBD1. Germline V gives CDR1 MNHEY, CDR2 SVGAGI. Trimming at V came to 4 bases and at J to 4 bases, leaving 12 bases not matched to a gene. The CDR3 consists of 16 residues. CDR3 amino acids: CASSSLDRARVYGYTF. The CDR3, as DNA: TGTGCCAGCAGTTCCCTCGACAGGGCGCGGGTCTATGGCTACACCTTC.

The chain couples TRBV5-4 to TRBJ1-1; tentative D call: TRBD1 (5 bases). The CDR3 has 13 amino acids. The V end lost 4 bases, the J end lost 1 base, and 8 bases lay between the germline ends. The germline V gene encodes CDR1 SGHNT and CDR2 YYREEE (reference sequence). This CDR3 reads CASSGDWNTEAFF. The CDR3 DNA is TGTGCCAGCAGCGGGGACTGGAACACTGAAGCTTTCTTT.

The gene calls are TRBV30 and TRBJ2-5; 11 positions match TRBD2. J was trimmed by 4 bases and V by 3 bases; bases with no gene match: 1. The CDR3 totals 13 residues. Looked up from germline, CDR1 is GTSNPN and CDR2 is SVGIG (reference sequence). The CDR3 loop is CAWRTSGAETQYF. The CDR3, as DNA: TGTGCCTGGAGGACTAGCGGGGCAGAGACCCAGTACTTC.

The genes are TRBV4-2 and TRBJ2-7; D possibly corresponds to TRBD1 (6 bases). CDR1 is LGHNA, CDR2 YNFKEQ, per germline. Trimming shortened V by 4 bases and J by 5 bases, and 15 bases separated the two germline ends. The CDR3 loop spans 14 amino acids. This CDR3 reads CASSPEQGTHEQYF. CDR3 DNA sequence: TGTGCCAGCAGCCCCGAACAGGGTACCCACGAGCAGTACTTC.

This rearrangement joins TRBV6-6 to TRBJ1-5; maybe TRBD1 (6 bases). Per germline, CDR1 MNHNY and CDR2 SVGAGI (reference sequence). Deletions cut 5 bases from V and 3 bases from J, with 26 bases between. CDR3 size: 19 residues. The CDR3 here is CASSHHPLTERGINQPQHF. In DNA, the CDR3 is TGTGCCAGCAGTCACCATCCCCTTACAGAAAGGGGGATCAATCAGCCCCAGCATTTT.

The V and J genes are TRBV30 and TRBJ1-2; tentative D call: TRBD1 (6 bases). V lost 0 bases and J lost 1, with 27 bases in between. The CDR3 has 20 residues. Germline V gene data show CDR1 as GTSNPN and CDR2 as SVGIG (reference sequence). CDR3 nucleotides: TGTGCCTGGAGTGTTGAGTTAATGTTGACAGGTCCCTTGGGTAACTATGGCTACACCTTC. Amino acids: CAWSVELMLTGPLGNYGYTF.

The rearrangement links TRBV7-2 to TRBJ2-1, with no clear D. The CDR3 totals 13 residues. The germline gives CDR1 SGHTA, CDR2 FQGNSA. V lost 2 bases, J lost 5 bases, and 7 bases lay in between. Here the CDR3 reads CASSLTSDNEQFF. DNA of the CDR3: TGTGCCAGCAGCTTAACCTCTGACAATGAGCAGTTCTTC.

The J gene is TRBJ2-5, the V gene TRBV9; a possible D gene is TRBD2 (7 bases). V lost 1 base and J lost 2, with 9 bases in between. The CDR3 is 14 amino acids. CDR1 and CDR2 (germline): SGDLS, YYNGEE. CDR3 bases: TGTGCCAGCAGCGTACGGGGGGCTCAAGAGACCCAGTACTTC. This translates into CASSVRGAQETQYF.

Here the CDR3 reads CASSLVHSSNTEAFF. CDR3 nucleotides: TGTGCCAGCAGCTTAGTGCACAGTTCGAACACTGAAGCTTTCTTT. The J gene is TRBJ1-1, the V gene TRBV7-2, with D unresolved. Germline V lookup: CDR1 SGHTA, CDR2 FQGNSA. Trimming removed 1 base from V and 1 base from J, with 10 bases in between. CDR3 length: 15 amino acids.

This clone appeared a single time. The J gene is TRBJ1-4, the V gene TRBV6-5; D is unresolved. Per germline, CDR1 MNHEY and CDR2 SVGAGI. CDR3 length: 13 amino acids. V lost 11 bases, J lost 4 bases, and 14 bases lay in between. Written as DNA, the CDR3 is TGTGCCGCTAGGGCGAGCGATAATGAAAAACTGTTTTTT. As protein: CAARASDNEKLFF.

In its sample, this clone was seen a few times. CDR3 sequence: CSVGEGFTEAFF. CDR3 DNA: TGCAGCGTTGGGGAGGGTTTCACTGAAGCTTTCTTT. The V call is TRBV29-1, the J call TRBJ1-1, with D uncertain. V shed 4 bases and J shed 4 bases, with 10 bases lying between them. Germline V lookup: CDR1 SQVTM, CDR2 ANQGSEA. The CDR3 spans 12 residues.

This chain links TRBV6-5 with TRBJ2-7; 10 bases are a match to TRBD1. CDR1 is MNHEY, CDR2 SVGAGI, per germline. The CDR3 runs 14 residues. Germline trimming cut 6 bases from V and 8 bases from J; bases unmatched to any gene: 10. The CDR3 region is CASRTGTGAGKQYF. The CDR3 nucleotides read TGTGCCAGCAGAACCGGGACAGGGGCTGGGAAGCAGTACTTC.

This chain connects TRBV6-5 to TRBJ2-5; TRBD1 is a possible D gene (6 bases). This CDR3 contains 13 residues. The V end lost 6 bases, the J end lost 5 bases, and 13 bases lay between the germline ends. CDR1 MNHEY and CDR2 SVGAGI come from the germline V gene. In DNA, the CDR3 is TGTGCCAGCAGGCTTCCAGGGGTCGAGACCCAGTACTTC. This codes for CASRLPGVETQYF.

DNA of the CDR3: TGTGCCAGCAGCCAGAGGACGGCTTCTATGGGCTACACCTTC. It specifies CASSQRTASMGYTF. The chain recombines TRBV13 with TRBJ1-2; D uncertain. This CDR3 has 14 amino acids. Germline-derived CDR1 and CDR2 are PRHDT and FYEKMQ (reference sequence). Trimming cost V 5 bases and J 8 bases, with 18 bases left between them.

The table lists this clone with a count of one. The CDR3 here is CASTYLVPGYTF. CDR3 in DNA: TGTGCCAGCACCTATTTAGTCCCTGGCTACACCTTC. The chain combines TRBV21-1 with TRBJ1-2. TRBV21-1 represents a pseudogene. This CDR3 is 12 amino acids long.

V gene TRBV18 combines with J gene TRBJ1-1; no reliable D call. Trimming pared 0 bases from V and 0 bases from J, leaving 8 bases between. Germline CDR1 and CDR2: KGHSH and LQKENI. The CDR3 has 15 amino acids. DNA for the CDR3: TGTGCCAGCTCACCACCCGGAGGGCTGAACACTGAAGCTTTCTTT. Amino acids: CASSPPGGLNTEAFF.

This clone has a single count. V usage is TRBV11-2 and J usage is TRBJ2-3, with D perhaps matching TRBD2 (7 bases). V was cut by 6 bases and J by 6 bases, with 16 bases left in between. The length of the CDR3 is 14 residues. CDR1 and CDR2 from the germline V gene are SGHAT and FQNNGV. The CDR3 here is CASRGGGLWDTQYF. The CDR3 DNA reads as TGTGCCAGCAGAGGGGGAGGGCTTTGGGATACGCAGTATTTT.

This clone is a singleton in its sample. The CDR3: CASSPWTGGSSPLHF. CDR3 nucleotide sequence: TGTGCCAGCAGCCCCTGGACAGGGGGCTCTTCACCCCTCCACTTT. J is TRBJ1-6 and V is TRBV7-2, with 11 positions matching TRBD1. CDR1 SGHTA and CDR2 FQGNSA come from the germline V gene. Trimming cost V 5 bases and J 9 bases; bases outside gene matches: 6. This CDR3 region has 15 residues.

The genes are TRBV19 and TRBJ2-1; 10 positions agree with TRBD2. Germline loops: CDR1 LNHDA, CDR2 SQIVND (reference sequence). The CDR3 totals 17 residues. Germline trimming cut 5 bases from V and 6 bases from J; bases unmatched to any gene: 13. The DNA for the CDR3 is TGTGCCAGTAGTGTACAACCTCTAGCGGGAGAGGTCAATGAGCAGTTCTTC. This gives the protein CASSVQPLAGEVNEQFF.

The V gene is TRBV18, the J gene TRBJ2-7; no clear D. The germline CDR1 and CDR2 sequences are KGHSH and LQKENI. The CDR3 spans 14 residues. Trimming cost V 3 bases and J 5 bases, with 14 bases left between them. The CDR3 loop is CASSPRTPEDEQYF. The CDR3, as DNA: TGTGCCAGCTCACCCAGGACCCCTGAGGACGAGCAGTACTTC.